This T cell receptor (beta chain) was sequenced for a study of cytomegalovirus exposure and HLA in healthy donors. Broader study findings: Relative to equally common others, HLA-associated TCR beta chains showed greater clonal expansion in a later analysis. Cytomegalovirus-associated status was assigned to fewer than 200 TCR beta chains.

V was trimmed by 5 bases and J by 6 bases, leaving 12 bases between them. This CDR3 comprises 12 residues. The germline V gene encodes CDR1 SGHRS and CDR2 YFSETQ. The PCR had 60 Vbeta and 13 Jbeta primers. Assay: immunoSEQ multiplex PCR; the TCRdb copy retains only in-frame clones and omits some. The table lists 140,000 to 150,000 clones, over 65% of them singletons. This clone was observed a single time. The antigen is not known. This TCR derives from a middle-aged man in good health and CMV-seropositive. The specimen was PBMCs. The rearrangement joins TRBV5-1 to TRBJ2-7; maybe TRBD1 (5 bases). The CDR3 here is CASSKGLGEQYF. The CDR3 coding sequence is TGCGCCAGCAGTAAGGGGTTGGGCGAGCAGTACTTC.